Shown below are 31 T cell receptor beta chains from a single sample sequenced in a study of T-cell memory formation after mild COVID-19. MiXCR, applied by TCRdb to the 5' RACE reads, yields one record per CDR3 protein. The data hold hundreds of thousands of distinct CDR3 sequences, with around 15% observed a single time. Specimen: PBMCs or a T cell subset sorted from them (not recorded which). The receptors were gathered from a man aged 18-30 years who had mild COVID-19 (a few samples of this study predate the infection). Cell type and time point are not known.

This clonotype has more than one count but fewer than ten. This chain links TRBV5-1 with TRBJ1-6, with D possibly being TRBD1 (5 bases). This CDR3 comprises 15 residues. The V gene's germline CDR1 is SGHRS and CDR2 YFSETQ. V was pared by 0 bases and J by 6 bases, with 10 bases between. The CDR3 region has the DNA TGCGCCAGCAGCTTGGGAAACGGGGGTAATTCACCCCTCCACTTT. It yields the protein CASSLGNGGNSPLHF.

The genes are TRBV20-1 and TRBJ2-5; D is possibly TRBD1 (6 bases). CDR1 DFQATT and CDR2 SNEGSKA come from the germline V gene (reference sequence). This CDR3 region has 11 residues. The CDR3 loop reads CSTGNQETQYF. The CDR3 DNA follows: TGCTCAACAGGGAACCAAGAGACCCAGTACTTC.

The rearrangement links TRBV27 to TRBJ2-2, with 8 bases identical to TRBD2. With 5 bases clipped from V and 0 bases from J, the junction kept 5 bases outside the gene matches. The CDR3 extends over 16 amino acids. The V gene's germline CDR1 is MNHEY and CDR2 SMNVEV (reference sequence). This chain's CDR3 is CASSAFSGANTGELFF. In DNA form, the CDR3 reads TGTGCCAGCAGTGCCTTTAGCGGGGCGAACACCGGGGAGCTGTTTTTT.

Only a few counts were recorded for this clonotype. The CDR3 loop is CASSEGGTEAFF. In DNA, the CDR3 is TGCGCCAGCAGTGAGGGAGGAACTGAAGCTTTCTTT. The chain employs TRBV10-2 and TRBJ1-1; no clear D. Germline-derived CDR1 and CDR2 are WSHSY and SAAADI. CDR3 length: 12 residues. V gave up 2 bases and J gave up 5 bases, with 6 bases separating them.

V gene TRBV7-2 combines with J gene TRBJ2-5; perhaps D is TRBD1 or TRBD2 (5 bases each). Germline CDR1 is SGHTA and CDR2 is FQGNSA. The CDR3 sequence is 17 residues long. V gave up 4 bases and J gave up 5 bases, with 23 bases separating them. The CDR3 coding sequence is TGTGCCAGCAGCTCCAACACCGGGACCCGAAGAGGGGAGACCCAGTACTTC. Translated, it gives CASSSNTGTRRGETQYF.

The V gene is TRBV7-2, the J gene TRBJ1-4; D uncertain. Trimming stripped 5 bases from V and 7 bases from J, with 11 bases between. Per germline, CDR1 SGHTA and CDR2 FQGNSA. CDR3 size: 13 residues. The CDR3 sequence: CASSARIGEKLFF. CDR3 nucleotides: TGTGCCAGCAGCGCGAGGATCGGTGAAAAACTGTTTTTT. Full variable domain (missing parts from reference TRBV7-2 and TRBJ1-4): GAGVSQSPSNKVTEKGKDVELRCDPISGHTALYWYRQSLGQGLEFLIYFQGNSAPDKSGLPSDRFSAERTGGSVSTLTIQRTQQEDSAVYLCASSARIGEKLFFGSGTQLSVL.

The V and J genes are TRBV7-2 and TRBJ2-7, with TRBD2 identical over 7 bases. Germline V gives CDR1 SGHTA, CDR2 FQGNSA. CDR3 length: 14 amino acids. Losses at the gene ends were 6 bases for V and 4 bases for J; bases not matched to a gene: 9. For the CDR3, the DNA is TGTGCCAGCAGTCTTATCACGGGGGGTTACGAGCAGTACGTC. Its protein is CASSLITGGYEQYV.

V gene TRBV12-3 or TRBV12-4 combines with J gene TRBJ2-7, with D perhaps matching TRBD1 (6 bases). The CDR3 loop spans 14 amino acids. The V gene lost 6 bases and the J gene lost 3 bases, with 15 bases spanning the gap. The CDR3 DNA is TGTGCCAGCAGCCCACAAGCAGGGGTCTACGAGCAGTACGTC. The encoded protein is CASSPQAGVYEQYV.

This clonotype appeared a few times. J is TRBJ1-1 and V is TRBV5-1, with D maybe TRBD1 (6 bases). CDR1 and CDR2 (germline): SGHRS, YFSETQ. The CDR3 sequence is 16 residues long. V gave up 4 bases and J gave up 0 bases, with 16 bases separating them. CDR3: CASSRAGDTLNTEAFF. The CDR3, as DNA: TGCGCCAGCAGCAGAGCCGGGGACACTCTGAACACTGAAGCTTTCTTT. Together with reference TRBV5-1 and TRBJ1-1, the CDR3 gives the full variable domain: KAGVTQTPRYLIKTRGQQVTLSCSPISGHRSVSWYQQTPGQGLQFLFEYFSETQRNKGNFPGRFSGRQFSNSRSEMNVSTLELGDSALYLCASSRAGDTLNTEAFFGQGTRLTVV.

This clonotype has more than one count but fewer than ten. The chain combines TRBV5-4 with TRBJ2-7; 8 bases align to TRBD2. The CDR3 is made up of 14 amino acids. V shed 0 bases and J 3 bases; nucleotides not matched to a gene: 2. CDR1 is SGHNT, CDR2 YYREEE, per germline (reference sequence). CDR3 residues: CASSLELADYEQYF. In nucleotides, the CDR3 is TGTGCCAGCAGCTTGGAACTAGCGGACTACGAGCAGTACTTC.

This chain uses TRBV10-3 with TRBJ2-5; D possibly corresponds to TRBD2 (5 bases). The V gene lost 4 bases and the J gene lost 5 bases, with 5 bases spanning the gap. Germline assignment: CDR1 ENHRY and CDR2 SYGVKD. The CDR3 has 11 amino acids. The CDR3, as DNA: TGTGCCATCAGTGGCGGGGAGACCCAGTACTTC. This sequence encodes CAISGGETQYF.

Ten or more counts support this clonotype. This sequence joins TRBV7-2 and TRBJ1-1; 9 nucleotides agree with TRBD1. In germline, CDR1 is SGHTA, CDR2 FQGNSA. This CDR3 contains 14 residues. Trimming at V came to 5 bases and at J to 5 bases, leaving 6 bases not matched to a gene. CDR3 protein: CASSKDRGGTEAFF. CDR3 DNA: TGTGCCAGCAGCAAAGACAGGGGGGGTACTGAAGCTTTCTTT. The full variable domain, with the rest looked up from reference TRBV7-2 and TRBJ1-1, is GAGVSQSPSNKVTEKGKDVELRCDPISGHTALYWYRQSLGQGLEFLIYFQGNSAPDKSGLPSDRFSAERTGGSVSTLTIQRTQQEDSAVYLCASSKDRGGTEAFFGQGTRLTVV.

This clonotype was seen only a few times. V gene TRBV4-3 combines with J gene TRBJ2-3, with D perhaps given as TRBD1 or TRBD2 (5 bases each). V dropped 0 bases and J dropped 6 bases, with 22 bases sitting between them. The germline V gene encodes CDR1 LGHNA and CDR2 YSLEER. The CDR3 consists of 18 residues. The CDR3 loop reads CASSQDRAGTWTRDTQYF. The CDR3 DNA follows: TGCGCCAGCAGCCAAGATCGGGCCGGGACCTGGACCCGGGATACGCAGTATTTT.

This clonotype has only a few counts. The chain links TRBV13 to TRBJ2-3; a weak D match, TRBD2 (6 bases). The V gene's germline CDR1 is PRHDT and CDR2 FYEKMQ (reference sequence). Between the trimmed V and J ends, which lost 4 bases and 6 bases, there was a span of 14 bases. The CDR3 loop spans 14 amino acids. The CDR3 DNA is TGTGCCAGCAGCTCCCGAATCGCGGGGGATACGCAGTATTTT. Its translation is CASSSRIAGDTQYF.

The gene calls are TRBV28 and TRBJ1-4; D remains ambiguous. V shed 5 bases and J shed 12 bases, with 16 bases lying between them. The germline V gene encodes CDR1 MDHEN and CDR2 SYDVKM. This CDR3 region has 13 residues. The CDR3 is CASSTPETLELFF. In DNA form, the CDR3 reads TGTGCCAGCAGTACTCCGGAGACCTTGGAACTGTTTTTT.

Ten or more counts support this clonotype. This CDR3 reads CASSLATANGGYTF. The CDR3 DNA reads TGTGCCAGCAGCTTAGCCACAGCAAATGGTGGCTACACCTTC. The genes are TRBV7-2 and TRBJ1-2; the D is unclear. With 0 bases removed from V and 7 bases from J, the gap between germline ends came to 12 bases. The CDR3 spans 14 residues. Germline V gene data show CDR1 as SGHTA and CDR2 as FQGNSA.

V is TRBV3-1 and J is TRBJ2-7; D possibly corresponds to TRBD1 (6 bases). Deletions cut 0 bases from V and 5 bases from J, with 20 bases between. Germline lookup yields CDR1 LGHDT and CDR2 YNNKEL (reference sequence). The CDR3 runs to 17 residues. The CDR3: CASSQDGEFRTVDEQYF. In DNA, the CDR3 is TGTGCCAGCAGCCAAGATGGGGAATTTAGGACAGTCGACGAGCAGTACTTC.

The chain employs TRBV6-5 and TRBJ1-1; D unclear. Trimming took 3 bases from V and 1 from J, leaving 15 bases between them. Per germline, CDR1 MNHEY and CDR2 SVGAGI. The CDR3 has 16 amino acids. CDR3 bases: TGTGCCAGCAGTTATTCCCTGGGCCGGGGGAACACTGAAGCTTTCTTT. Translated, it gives CASSYSLGRGNTEAFF.

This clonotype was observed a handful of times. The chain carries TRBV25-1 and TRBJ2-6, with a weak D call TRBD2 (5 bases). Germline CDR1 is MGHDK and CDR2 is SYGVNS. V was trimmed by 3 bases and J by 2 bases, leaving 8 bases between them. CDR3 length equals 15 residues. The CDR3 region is CASSDPGTGANVLTF. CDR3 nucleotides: TGTGCCAGCAGTGACCCCGGGACTGGGGCCAACGTCCTGACTTTC.

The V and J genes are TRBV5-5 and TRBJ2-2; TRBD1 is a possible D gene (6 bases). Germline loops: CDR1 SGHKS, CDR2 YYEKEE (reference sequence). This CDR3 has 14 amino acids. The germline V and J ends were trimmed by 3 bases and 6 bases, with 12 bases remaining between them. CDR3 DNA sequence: TGTGCCAGCAGCTGGGGACATCCCGCCGGGGAGCTGTTTTTT. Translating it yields CASSWGHPAGELFF.

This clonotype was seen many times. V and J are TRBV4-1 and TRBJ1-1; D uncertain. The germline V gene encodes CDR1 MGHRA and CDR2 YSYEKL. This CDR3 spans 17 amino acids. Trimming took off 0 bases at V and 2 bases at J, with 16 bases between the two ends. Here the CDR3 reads CASSQEPPDFGNTEAFF. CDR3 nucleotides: TGCGCCAGCAGCCAAGAGCCCCCCGACTTCGGAAACACTGAAGCTTTCTTT.

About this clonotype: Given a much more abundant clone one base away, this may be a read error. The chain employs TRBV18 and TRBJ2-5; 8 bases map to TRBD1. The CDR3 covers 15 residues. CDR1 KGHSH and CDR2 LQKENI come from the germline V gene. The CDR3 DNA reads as TGTGCCAGCTCACCATCGGACAGGGCCCAAGAGAACCAGTACTTC. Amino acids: CASSPSDRAQENQYF.

The CDR3 DNA follows: TGTGCCAGCAGTTACTCAGGCGGGGGCGTCGAGCAGTACGTC. Residues: CASSYSGGGVEQYV. The chain has TRBV6-2 or TRBV6-3 and TRBJ2-7, with D maybe TRBD2 (7 bases). CDR3 length: 14 amino acids. Trimming took 0 bases from V and 6 from J, leaving 12 bases between them. Germline V lookup: CDR1 MNHEY, CDR2 SVGEGT.

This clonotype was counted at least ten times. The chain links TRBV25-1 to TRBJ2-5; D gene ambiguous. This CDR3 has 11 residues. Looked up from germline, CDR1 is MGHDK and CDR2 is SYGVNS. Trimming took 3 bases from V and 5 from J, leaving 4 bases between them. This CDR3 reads CASSEAETQYF. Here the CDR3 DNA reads TGTGCCAGCAGTGAGGCGGAGACCCAGTACTTC.

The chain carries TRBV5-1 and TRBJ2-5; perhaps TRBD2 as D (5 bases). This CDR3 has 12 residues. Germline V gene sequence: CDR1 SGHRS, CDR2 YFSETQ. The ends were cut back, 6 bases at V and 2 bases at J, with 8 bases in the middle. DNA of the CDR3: TGCGCCAGCAAACCGGGGCAAGAGACCCAGTACTTC. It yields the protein CASKPGQETQYF.

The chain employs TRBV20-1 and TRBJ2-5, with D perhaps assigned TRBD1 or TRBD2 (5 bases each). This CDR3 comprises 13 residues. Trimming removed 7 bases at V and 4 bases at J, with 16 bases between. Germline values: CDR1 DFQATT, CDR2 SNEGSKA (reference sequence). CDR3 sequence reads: CSVRALGAETQYF. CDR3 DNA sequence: TGCAGTGTTAGGGCTCTCGGGGCAGAGACCCAGTACTTC.

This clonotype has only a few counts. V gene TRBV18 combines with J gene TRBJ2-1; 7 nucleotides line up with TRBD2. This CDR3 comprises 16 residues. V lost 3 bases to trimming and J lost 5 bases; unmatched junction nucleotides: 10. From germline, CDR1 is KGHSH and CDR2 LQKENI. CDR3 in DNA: TGTGCCAGCTCACCCGGTTGGGAGGGTGGTCACAATGAGCAGTTCTTC. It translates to CASSPGWEGGHNEQFF.

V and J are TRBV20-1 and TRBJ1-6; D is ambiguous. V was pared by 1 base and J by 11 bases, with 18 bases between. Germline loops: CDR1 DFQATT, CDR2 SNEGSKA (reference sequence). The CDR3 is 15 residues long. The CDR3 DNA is TGCAGTGCTAGAGGCCAAGGAGGGAATGGTGCACCCCTCCACTTT. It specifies CSARGQGGNGAPLHF.

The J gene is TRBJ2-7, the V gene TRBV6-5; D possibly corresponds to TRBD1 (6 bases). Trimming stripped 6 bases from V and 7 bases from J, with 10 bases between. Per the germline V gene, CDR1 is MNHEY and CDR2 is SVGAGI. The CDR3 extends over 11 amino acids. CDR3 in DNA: TGTGCCAGCAGCGCCGGACAGGAGCAGTACTTC. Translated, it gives CASSAGQEQYF.

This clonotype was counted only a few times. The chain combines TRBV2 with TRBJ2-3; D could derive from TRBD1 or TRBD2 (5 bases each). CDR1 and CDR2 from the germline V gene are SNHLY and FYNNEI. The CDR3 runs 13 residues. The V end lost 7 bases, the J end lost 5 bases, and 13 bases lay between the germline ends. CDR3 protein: CASNPVGVDTQYF. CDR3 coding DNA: TGTGCCAGCAACCCGGTGGGGGTAGATACGCAGTATTTT.

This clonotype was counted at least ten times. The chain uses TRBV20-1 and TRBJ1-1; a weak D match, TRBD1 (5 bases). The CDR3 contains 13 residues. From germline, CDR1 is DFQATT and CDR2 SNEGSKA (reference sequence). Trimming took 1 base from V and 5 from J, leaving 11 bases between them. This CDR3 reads CSARVNEGTEAFF. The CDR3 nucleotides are TGCAGTGCTAGAGTGAACGAGGGGACTGAAGCTTTCTTT.